Below, 20 T cell receptor beta chains from the same sample are listed, as sequenced in a study of Graves' ophthalmopathy and Graves' hyperthyroidism. Researchers took RNA transcripts and amplified TCR beta CDR3 regions from them. Following a first-round RT-PCR that used HTBI primers, a second-round multiplex PCR was carried out. TCRdb processed the multiplex PCR reads anew with MiXCR; each CDR3 protein has one entry. Of 740,000 or so distinct CDR3 sequences listed, roughly 41% are singletons. The sample comprised peripheral blood. Every receptor here comes from an adult man with Graves' ophthalmopathy.

Ten or more counts support this clonotype. This chain uses TRBV10-3 with TRBJ1-5; D remains ambiguous. Trimming pared 10 bases from V and 2 bases from J, leaving 12 bases between. In germline, CDR1 is ENHRY, CDR2 SYGVKD. The CDR3 is 13 residues long. The CDR3 DNA reads TGTGCCAGCAGATTGGCGGGCAATCAGCCCCAGCATTTT. It specifies CASRLAGNQPQHF.

The CDR3, as DNA: TGCAGCGTTGAACTAGCGGGCGGGGAGATGTTGTACTTC. Translating it yields CSVELAGGEMLYF. This rearrangement joins TRBV29-1 to TRBJ2-5, with TRBD2 identical over 8 bases. CDR1 is SQVTM, CDR2 ANQGSEA, per germline. The J segment lost 13 bases and the V segment lost 2 bases, leaving 12 bases of the junction unmatched. The CDR3 has 13 amino acids.

This clonotype showed up many times. This rearrangement joins TRBV7-2 to TRBJ1-4, with TRBD1 as a possible D gene (5 bases). The CDR3 has 14 amino acids. Germline CDR1 reads SGHTA; CDR2 reads FQGNSA. Trimming removed 6 bases at V and 6 bases at J, with 14 bases between. The chain's CDR3 is CASSPRPQDEKLFF. Here the CDR3 DNA reads TGTGCCAGCAGTCCGAGACCACAGGATGAAAAACTGTTTTTT.

The chain joins TRBV7-9 to TRBJ2-2; maybe TRBD2 (5 bases). The CDR3 is 14 amino acids. Trimming shortened V by 8 bases and J by 9 bases, and 19 bases separated the two germline ends. Germline assignment: CDR1 SEHNR and CDR2 FQNEAQ (reference sequence). In DNA, the CDR3 is TGTGCCAGCGGCCAAGATAGCGCAGCCAGGGAGCTGTTTTTT. It yields the protein CASGQDSAARELFF. The full variable domain, in which reference TRBV7-9 and TRBJ2-2 provide the parts outside the CDR3, is DTGVSQNPRHKITKRGQNVTFRCDPISEHNRLYWYRQTLGQGPEFLTYFQNEAQLEKSRLLSDRFSAERPKGSFSTLEIQRTEQGDSAMYLCASGQDSAARELFFGEGSRLTVL.

At least ten counts were recorded for this clonotype. The rearrangement joins TRBV10-3 to TRBJ1-4, with TRBD1 as a possible D gene (5 bases). CDR1 is ENHRY, CDR2 SYGVKD, per germline. Trimming removed 4 bases at V and 6 bases at J, with 15 bases between. The CDR3 runs 15 residues. CDR3 amino acids: CAISVTGRDDEKLFF. CDR3 DNA: TGTGCCATCAGTGTGACGGGCAGGGATGATGAAAAACTGTTTTTT.

For this clonotype: One junction end does not reproduce the germline sequence, and a read error may be involved. The J gene is TRBJ1-6, the V gene TRBV10-3; a weak D match, TRBD1 (5 bases). The CDR3 has 15 residues. CDR1 and CDR2 from the germline V gene are ENHRY and SYGVKD. CDR3: CASSYESGVGSPLHF. DNA of the CDR3: TGTGCCAGCAGTTACGAATCGGGGGTGGGGTCACCCCTCCACTTT.

This clonotype was seen more than once but under ten times. This chain connects TRBV25-1 to TRBJ1-5; 9 bases align to TRBD1. V shed 5 bases, J shed 5 bases, and the junction held 10 bases outside the gene matches. This CDR3 spans 16 amino acids. CDR1 MGHDK and CDR2 SYGVNS come from the germline V gene. The CDR3 DNA reads TGTGCCAGCAGTCCCCGGACAGGGGTAAGGGATCAGCCCCAGCATTTT. Translation gives CASSPRTGVRDQPQHF. The variable domain in full, with the rest retrieved from reference TRBV25-1 and TRBJ1-5, is EADIYQTPRYLVIGTGKKITLECSQTMGHDKMYWYQQDPGMELHLIHYSYGVNSTEKGDLSSESTVSRIRTEHFPLTLESARPSHTSQYLCASSPRTGVRDQPQHFGDGTRLSIL.

On this clonotype: A clone one base away is much larger, so this may be a read error. CDR3 nucleotides: TGTGCCAGCAGTGGGGACAGACCAGCAGAGACCCAGTACTTC. Protein sequence: CASSGDRPAETQYF. V is TRBV12-3 or TRBV12-4 and J is TRBJ2-5, with 7 bases matching TRBD1. The trim removed 5 bases at V and 4 bases at J, leaving 7 bases unmatched. This CDR3 spans 14 amino acids.

Details on this clonotype: A much larger clone sits a single nucleotide away, making a read error possible. The chain links TRBV7-2 to TRBJ2-5; no firm D call. The V gene's germline CDR1 is SGHTA and CDR2 FQGNSA. The CDR3 totals 12 residues. V lost 2 bases to trimming and J lost 5 bases, with 6 bases between them. The CDR3 nucleotides read TGTGCCAGCAGCTTACATTCGGAGACCCAGTACTTC. Amino acid sequence: CASSLHSETQYF. The full variable domain, with the rest looked up from reference TRBV7-2 and TRBJ2-5, is GAGVSQSPSNKVTEKGKDVELRCDPISGHTALYWYRQSLGQGLEFLIYFQGNSAPDKSGLPSDRFSAERTGGSVSTLTIQRTQQEDSAVYLCASSLHSETQYFGPGTRLLVL.

In this sample, this clonotype turned up a few times. The genes are TRBV11-2 and TRBJ2-7; maybe TRBD2 (5 bases). The CDR3 is made up of 13 amino acids. CDR1 is SGHAT and CDR2 is FQNNGV in the germline V gene. V lost 8 bases and J 2 bases, leaving 13 bases between the germline ends. CDR3 bases: TGTGCCAGCTCCGAGGGTAAAGCCTACGAGCAGTACTTC. Its protein product is CASSEGKAYEQYF. Full variable domain (remainder filled in from reference TRBV11-2 and TRBJ2-7): EAGVAQSPRYKIIEKRQSVAFWCNPISGHATLYWYQQILGQGPKLLIQFQNNGVVDDSQLPKDRFSAERLKGVDSTLKIQPAKLEDSAVYLCASSEGKAYEQYFGPGTRLTVT.

The chain employs TRBV9 and TRBJ1-3, with D unclear. Trimming cost V 5 bases and J 7 bases, with 7 bases left between them. Germline-derived CDR1 and CDR2 are SGDLS and YYNGEE. This CDR3 spans 11 amino acids. The CDR3 reads CASSRLNTIYF. In DNA, the CDR3 is TGTGCCAGCAGTAGGTTGAACACCATATATTTT.

The chain has TRBV7-9 and TRBJ1-1, with D unclear. Deletions cut 4 bases from V and 2 bases from J, with 14 bases between. Germline V gene sequence: CDR1 SEHNR, CDR2 FQNEAQ (reference sequence). The length of the CDR3 is 15 residues. CDR3 amino acids: CASSSHPAGNTEAFF. The CDR3 bases are TGTGCCAGCAGCTCCCACCCGGCGGGAAACACTGAAGCTTTCTTT.

This clonotype occurred a few times. A clone one base away is much larger, so this may be a read error. This chain links TRBV15 with TRBJ2-7, with D perhaps matching TRBD1 (6 bases). The germline V gene encodes CDR1 LNHNV and CDR2 YYDKDF (reference sequence). The CDR3 consists of 17 residues. The CDR3 sequence: CATSRVGDTSSRREQCF. The CDR3 nucleotides are TGTGCCACCAGCAGAGTGGGGGACACCTCATCAAGGCGCGAGCAGTGCTTC.

There are many counts of this clonotype. Here the CDR3 reads CASRPRGQGYTGELFF. DNA of the CDR3: TGTGCCAGCAGGCCTAGAGGACAGGGGTACACCGGGGAGCTGTTTTTT. This chain connects TRBV12-3 or TRBV12-4 to TRBJ2-2; 9 nucleotides agree with TRBD1. The CDR3 is 16 residues long. V trimming: 6 bases; J trimming: 3 bases; junction bases outside the gene matches: 8.

About this clonotype: This may arise from a read error, as a much more abundant clone is one base away. The CDR3 loop reads CASSSGIREKLFF. In nucleotides, the CDR3 is TGTGCCAGCAGCTCGGGGATACGTGAAAAACTGTTTTTT. V and J are TRBV11-2 and TRBJ1-4; D is ambiguous. This CDR3 comprises 13 residues. Trimming pared 4 bases from V and 7 bases from J, leaving 10 bases between. The germline gives CDR1 SGHAT, CDR2 FQNNGV.

Concerning this clonotype itself: This clone may be a read error of a much larger clone one base away. The V gene is TRBV9, the J gene TRBJ1-5; 9 bases are a match to TRBD1. Trimming removed 7 bases from V and 4 bases from J; junction bases left unmatched: 12. The CDR3 runs 16 residues. Germline values: CDR1 SGDLS, CDR2 YYNGEE. CDR3 nucleotide sequence: TGTGCCAGCGGCAAGGGGGACAGGGACCCGAATCAGCCCCAGCATTTT. Encoded protein: CASGKGDRDPNQPQHF.

The chain is built from TRBV7-8 and TRBJ1-1; D gene unclear. CDR3 length equals 14 residues. Trimming pared 3 bases from V and 5 bases from J, leaving 13 bases between. Germline V lookup: CDR1 SGHVS, CDR2 FQNEAQ. CDR3 sequence: CASSLETFATEAFF. CDR3 DNA sequence: TGTGCCAGCAGCTTGGAGACCTTCGCGACTGAAGCTTTCTTT.

In this sample, this clonotype turned up once. CDR3 amino acids: CASKEQGYSNQPQHF. DNA of the CDR3: TGTGCCAGCAAGGAACAGGGATATAGCAATCAGCCCCAGCATTTT. This rearrangement joins TRBV6-5 to TRBJ1-5; D is possibly TRBD1 (6 bases). The CDR3 spans 15 residues. V lost 7 bases, J lost 0 bases, and 13 bases lay in between. CDR1 MNHEY and CDR2 SVGAGI come from the germline V gene.

The gene calls are TRBV7-9 and TRBJ1-4, with unresolved D. CDR3 length equals 15 residues. Germline lookup yields CDR1 SEHNR and CDR2 FQNEAQ (reference sequence). The ends were cut back, 3 bases at V and 6 bases at J, with 14 bases in the middle. CDR3 amino acids: CASSLAVYSYEKLFF. The CDR3 DNA sequence: TGTGCCAGCAGCTTGGCCGTCTACAGCTATGAAAAACTGTTTTTT. The full variable domain, with the rest looked up from reference TRBV7-9 and TRBJ1-4, is DTGVSQNPRHKITKRGQNVTFRCDPISEHNRLYWYRQTLGQGPEFLTYFQNEAQLEKSRLLSDRFSAERPKGSFSTLEIQRTEQGDSAMYLCASSLAVYSYEKLFFGSGTQLSVL.

The table lists this clonotype with many counts. V and J are TRBV9 and TRBJ1-5; no reliable D call. Trimming removed 7 bases at V and 3 bases at J, with 8 bases between. The CDR3 contains 12 residues. Looked up from germline, CDR1 is SGDLS and CDR2 is YYNGEE. The CDR3: CASGTANQPQHF. The CDR3 DNA is TGTGCCAGCGGTACAGCCAATCAGCCCCAGCATTTT.